This TCR beta chain emerged from a study of cytomegalovirus exposure and HLA in healthy donors (dated by TCRdb to about 2017). As for the study more broadly: According to a later analysis, the roughly 130 validation repertoires were produced on the same platform as the 666 repertoires of the first cohort. The study was designed to test whether signatures of past pathogen exposure could be identified by cataloging public T cell receptors. Along with the approximately 650-subject first cohort, a separate validation cohort of over a hundred different subjects was used. To predict cytomegalovirus infection status, the study brought together high-throughput TCR immunosequencing, statistical association of individual TCRs with disease status, and machine learning.

Study-level results and caveats: A later analysis had no HLA typing for the validation cohort, so co-occurrence there was scored across all 130 or so repertoires. Most TCR sequences were observed very rarely across donors, whereas some public TCRs were present in many individuals. In the study, 150 to 200 TCR beta chains were listed as associated with cytomegalovirus. In vitro tests confirmed that three of the cytomegalovirus-associated TCR beta chains recognize cytomegalovirus antigens. The classifier was reported to diagnose cytomegalovirus status with high specificity and sensitivity in both the original cohort and the validation cohort. Subsequent analysis determined that TCRs grouped into clusters in the first cohort also showed a tendency toward co-occurrence across the 120 or so validation repertoires, and 85% to 95% of cluster scores exceeded 0. The authors suggested that the approach could potentially be generalized to other disease states and immunological phenotypes.

Separate from the roughly 650-subject first cohort, the validation cohort of about 120 subjects was the group to which the donors belonged. The library came from the immunoSEQ multiplex PCR assay. Regarding the original processing steps: A statistical classification framework was developed to diagnose cytomegalovirus status using the catalog of TCR beta chain sequences. TCRdb carries this immuneACCESS record with in-frame sequences only. Its versions omit some clonotypes, under half of them owing to an unresolved V gene in the studies checked, with the rest unexplained. V and J calls and clone size are copied from that table; D and trimming were computed from the DNA. The sample has around 300,000 clones on record, approximately 83% of them singletons. Of the sample, approximately 1% falls within the top ten clones. Deletion took 5 bases off V and 5 bases off J, with a span of 12 bases between the germline ends. There are 13 amino acids in the CDR3, from cysteine to phenylalanine inclusive. CDR3 DNA is the only sequence kept; it has 39 bases, read in frame from the first base. Based on the germline V gene, the CDR1 and CDR2 sequences are SQVTM and ANQGSEA.

Concerning this clone itself: Its antigen has not been determined. Base qualities are not recorded, but no much larger clone differs from it by a single base.

The clonotype was recovered from a woman in her late teens or twenties in good health and CMV-seronegative. The sequence joins TRBV29-1 to TRBJ2-2; TRBD2 is perhaps the D gene, given 6 matching bases. The source material was PBMCs. The bases are TGCAGCGTTAACTTTGGGGGGACCGGGGAGCTGTTTTTT. This codes for CSVNFGGTGELFF.